The table lists the clone carrying this T cell receptor beta chain with a few counts. Its target is not known. These data come from a study of Graves' ophthalmopathy and Graves' hyperthyroidism. In the study overall: The study drew peripheral blood at initial diagnosis, before any treatment. Study-wide results and limits: The authors also found most expanded thyroid clonotypes above 0.001 frequency in blood. A classifier, a 13-signature model, separated ophthalmopathy from stable hyperthyroidism with 85% to 90% sensitivity and 81.08% specificity.

The CDR3 consists of 13 residues. Germline CDR1 MNHEY, CDR2 SVGEGT. V lost 3 bases, J lost 7 bases, and 10 bases lay in between. The study amplified TCR beta CDR3 regions using RNA transcripts. Second-round multiplex PCR came after first-round RT-PCR with HTBI primers. MiXCR was run by TCRdb on the multiplex PCR reads, yielding one entry per CDR3 protein. Altogether 150,000 to 200,000 distinct CDR3 sequences are present, around 40% being singletons, with the ten largest covering roughly 8.9%. Sequencing input: peripheral blood. The sequence came from a man aged 25 to 40 with Graves' ophthalmopathy. This chain joins TRBV6-2 or TRBV6-3 and TRBJ1-5; unclear D gene. The CDR3 spells CASSYTTDQPQHF. The CDR3 DNA is TGTGCCAGCAGTTATACAACCGACCAGCCCCAGCATTTT.